This T cell receptor (beta chain) derives from a study of vaccination effects on CD4 cells after COVID-19. On this clone itself: The antigen is not known.

This table comes from immunoSEQ multiplex PCR, and its TCRdb copy is limited to in-frame clones, with some not included. The sample gives some 60,000 clones, about 81% of which show up once; about 4.5% is in the top ten. Upon completion of roughly ten days in culture, CD4+ T cells were isolated. Participants were vaccinated with two doses of either the BNT162b2 or mRNA-1273 vaccine. The TCR sequence derives from a human donor who received a COVID-19 vaccine. The sample consisted of CD4+ T cells from PBMCs cultured without peptide, taken after COVID-19 vaccination.

The CDR3 sequence is CASSPARVEQYF. DNA of the CDR3: TGTGCCAGCAGCCCGGCGAGGGTCGAGCAGTACTTC. The chain has TRBV6-5 and TRBJ2-7; the D gene is possibly TRBD2 (5 bases). CDR1 and CDR2 (germline): MNHEY, SVGAGI. There are 12 residues in the CDR3. Trimming removed 6 bases from V and 6 bases from J, with 12 bases in between.